A single sample gave rise to the 31 T cell receptor beta chains below, sequenced in a study of blood T cell repertoires in COVID-19. Measured with immunoSEQ multiplex PCR; TCRdb has only the in-frame clones, and not every one. The table lists fewer than 200,000 clones, roughly 80% of them singletons. Material: peripheral blood. Receptor source: a man in his 70s with acute or convalescent COVID-19.

The V and J genes are TRBV11-2 and TRBJ1-2; D is ambiguous. The CDR3 totals 14 residues. Germline-derived CDR1 and CDR2 are SGHAT and FQNNGV. The ends were cut back, 1 base at V and 5 bases at J, with 11 bases in the middle. CDR3 sequence reads: CASSLGADTYGYTF. The CDR3, as DNA: TGTGCCAGCAGCTTAGGGGCAGATACATATGGCTACACCTTC.

The chain employs TRBV24-1 and TRBJ2-3; TRBD2 matches at 11 bases. This CDR3 contains 16 residues. Trimming removed 4 bases from V and 5 bases from J; junction bases left unmatched: 7. Germline lookup yields CDR1 KGHDR and CDR2 SFDVKD. CDR3 sequence: CATSEITSGRRDTQYF. The CDR3 DNA follows: TGTGCCACCAGTGAAATAACTAGCGGGAGAAGAGATACGCAGTATTTT.

This sequence joins TRBV21-1 and TRBJ2-1; the table assigns TRBD2, which was not confirmed against the DNA. TRBV21-1 is marked as a pseudogene. The CDR3 loop spans 16 amino acids. In DNA, the CDR3 is TGTGCCAGCAGCAAAGCTGCGGGCCCTACCTACAATGAGCAGTTCTTC. This sequence encodes CASSKAAGPTYNEQFF.

This clone was recorded a few times. The chain is built from TRBV28 and TRBJ1-2; possibly TRBD1 for D (6 bases). Germline V gene data show CDR1 as MDHEN and CDR2 as SYDVKM. V was shortened by 6 bases and J by 4 bases, with 15 bases between the two germline ends. CDR3 length: 14 amino acids. This chain's CDR3 is CASSARDNLYGYTF. The CDR3 DNA follows: TGTGCCAGCAGCGCCCGGGACAACCTCTATGGCTACACCTTC.

The chain employs TRBV11-2 and TRBJ2-7, with a weak D call TRBD2 (7 bases). CDR3 length equals 12 residues. V lost 5 bases and J 7 bases, leaving 12 bases between the germline ends. Germline CDR1 SGHAT, CDR2 FQNNGV. The DNA for the CDR3 is TGTGCCAGCAGCGCAGGGAGGGGGGAGCAGTACTTC. It encodes CASSAGRGEQYF.

The V call is TRBV27, the J call TRBJ1-4, with D possibly being TRBD1 (6 bases). Germline CDR1 and CDR2: MNHEY and SMNVEV (reference sequence). V dropped 5 bases and J dropped 7 bases, with 14 bases sitting between them. The CDR3 has 14 residues. The CDR3 DNA reads as TGTGCCAGCAGTCCCCTAAGGGGGAGTGAAAAACTGTTTTTT. Translating gives CASSPLRGSEKLFF. The entire variable domain, with the rest obtained from reference TRBV27 and TRBJ1-4, is as follows: EAQVTQNPRYLITVTGKKLTVTCSQNMNHEYMSWYRQDPGLGLRQIYYSMNVEVTDKGDVPEGYKVSRKEKRNFPLILESPSPNQTSLYFCASSPLRGSEKLFFGSGTQLSVL.

The chain carries TRBV28 and TRBJ1-5; D is unresolved. V was clipped by 5 bases and J by 9 bases, with 11 bases between them. The CDR3 consists of 12 residues. Germline assignment: CDR1 MDHEN and CDR2 SYDVKM. Written as DNA, the CDR3 is TGTGCCAGCAGTCCCCCGGGGAGGCCCCAGCATTTT. It yields the protein CASSPPGRPQHF.

The V gene is TRBV5-1, the J gene TRBJ1-2; D ambiguous. Trimming removed 0 bases at V and 4 bases at J, with 16 bases between. Germline V CDR1 and CDR2: SGHRS, YFSETQ. CDR3 size: 16 residues. The CDR3 DNA is TGCGCCAGCAGCTTGGGTGAGACACCTAAATTCTATGGCTACACCTTC. Translating gives CASSLGETPKFYGYTF.

Details on this clone: The junction departs from the called germline gene at one end, perhaps through a read error. The chain combines TRBV5-1 with TRBJ2-2; 8 bases agree with TRBD2. Germline V gives CDR1 SGHRS, CDR2 YFSETQ. CDR3 size: 15 residues. CDR3 bases: TGCGCCAGCAGCCCAATTAGCGGGAACGCCGGGGAGCTGTTTTTT. Translating gives CASSPISGNAGELFF.

The CDR3: CASMGGWGIEKLFF. The DNA of the CDR3 is TGTGCCAGTATGGGGGGGTGGGGAATAGAAAAACTGTTTTTT. This rearrangement joins TRBV6-5 to TRBJ1-4, with a possible D match to TRBD1 (5 bases). The V gene lost 9 bases and the J gene lost 8 bases, with 19 bases spanning the gap. CDR3 size: 14 residues. Germline-derived CDR1 and CDR2 are MNHEY and SVGAGI.

This chain links TRBV5-5 with TRBJ2-1; D perhaps matches TRBD1 (5 bases). V gave up 1 base and J gave up 6 bases, with 17 bases separating them. Germline CDR1 reads SGHKS; CDR2 reads YYEKEE (reference sequence). The CDR3 covers 16 residues. The CDR3 region is CASSLRSLNGANEQFF. Written as DNA, the CDR3 is TGTGCCAGCAGCTTGAGGTCACTAAATGGGGCCAATGAGCAGTTCTTC.

The chain has TRBV5-1 and TRBJ2-6; TRBD1 might be the D (6 bases). V was pared by 2 bases and J by 0 bases, with 18 bases between. CDR1 SGHRS and CDR2 YFSETQ come from the germline V gene. The CDR3 covers 19 residues. CDR3 sequence reads: CASSFGGQRHFSGANVLTF. DNA for the CDR3: TGCGCCAGCAGCTTTGGGGGACAAAGGCATTTCTCTGGGGCCAACGTCCTGACTTTC.

V gene TRBV11-3 combines with J gene TRBJ2-6; unclear D gene. Germline CDR1 reads SGHNT; CDR2 reads YENEEA. This CDR3 is 13 amino acids long. Trimming cost V 2 bases and J 4 bases, with 3 bases left between them. The CDR3 DNA follows: TGTGCCAGCAGCTTACTAGGGGCCAACGTCCTGACTTTC. This gives the protein CASSLLGANVLTF.

This chain uses TRBV5-1 with TRBJ2-3; weak D call: TRBD2 (7 bases). Germline-derived CDR1 and CDR2 are SGHRS and YFSETQ. V was trimmed by 4 bases and J by 5 bases, leaving 14 bases between them. This CDR3 comprises 14 residues. The CDR3 loop is CASSTGGPGDTQYF. In nucleotides, the CDR3 is TGCGCCAGCAGCACCGGGGGGCCGGGAGATACGCAGTATTTT.

The chain links TRBV7-6 to TRBJ2-2; the D gene is possibly TRBD1 (6 bases). The DNA end lines up better with TRBJ1-3; the J call may be wrong. Germline V gene sequence: CDR1 SGHVS, CDR2 FNYEAQ. This CDR3 is built from 16 residues. CDR3 in DNA: TGTGCCAGCAGTCAGAGAGTCGCAGGGGTTGGAAACACCATATATTTT. Translation gives CASSQRVAGVGNTIYF.

The chain combines TRBV5-1 with TRBJ2-1, with TRBD2 matching over 8 bases. The CDR3 runs to 16 residues. Germline V gene sequence: CDR1 SGHRS, CDR2 YFSETQ. Losses at the gene ends were 6 bases for V and 5 bases for J; bases not matched to a gene: 13. CDR3 amino acids: CASNNPVAGINNEQFF. The DNA for the CDR3 is TGCGCCAGCAACAACCCTGTAGCGGGGATCAACAATGAGCAGTTCTTC.

The chain links TRBV5-1 to TRBJ1-4, with 9 bases fitting TRBD1. Germline values: CDR1 SGHRS, CDR2 YFSETQ. CDR3 length: 15 amino acids. The V and J ends lost 4 bases and 8 bases, in that order; junction bases with no gene match: 9. This chain's CDR3 is CASSATGGFAEKLFF. DNA of the CDR3: TGCGCCAGCAGCGCAACAGGGGGCTTTGCGGAAAAACTGTTTTTT.

V usage is TRBV5-1 and J usage is TRBJ1-6, with a possible D match to TRBD1 (5 bases). Trimming removed 0 bases at V and 8 bases at J, with 12 bases between. The CDR3 has 15 amino acids. Germline assignment: CDR1 SGHRS and CDR2 YFSETQ. This chain's CDR3 is CASSLAMGLYSPLHF. The CDR3 nucleotides read TGCGCCAGCAGCTTGGCCATGGGGCTATATTCACCCCTCCACTTT.

This clone was seen just once. The rearrangement joins TRBV28 to TRBJ2-7; D is perhaps TRBD2 (7 bases). V lost 10 bases, J lost 2 bases, and 24 bases lay in between. Germline V gene sequence: CDR1 MDHEN, CDR2 SYDVKM. This CDR3 region has 16 residues. CDR3 loop: CATVGGGGGVAYEQYF. The CDR3 nucleotides are TGTGCCACCGTGGGCGGGGGCGGGGGAGTCGCCTACGAGCAGTACTTC.

The chain couples TRBV10-1 to TRBJ2-7, with 9 positions matching TRBD1. V gave up 0 bases and J gave up 5 bases; unmatched junction bases: 8. Germline CDR1 is WNHNN and CDR2 is SYGVQD (reference sequence). The CDR3 runs to 16 residues. In nucleotides, the CDR3 is TGCGCCAGCAGTGAGTCACAGGGGGCAGCGGTCCACGAGCAGTACTTC. It translates to CASSESQGAAVHEQYF.

This clone was found a few times. The rearrangement links TRBV2 to TRBJ1-2; D remains unclear. Germline V CDR1 and CDR2: SNHLY, FYNNEI. This CDR3 comprises 16 residues. Between the trimmed V and J ends, which lost 7 bases and 2 bases, there was a span of 20 bases. The CDR3 DNA sequence: TGTGCCAGCACGCTTGACACCGGATTTGGGAACTATGGCTACACCTTC. It yields the protein CASTLDTGFGNYGYTF.

This clone was recorded only once. This rearrangement joins TRBV24-1 to TRBJ2-3, with TRBD2 identical over 14 bases. Germline CDR1 and CDR2: KGHDR and SFDVKD. The CDR3 covers 17 residues. After removal of 4 bases from V and 1 base from J, the junction contained 3 bases not matched to a gene. The CDR3 reads CATSEPGLAGGTDTQYF. The CDR3 DNA follows: TGTGCCACCAGTGAACCGGGACTAGCGGGGGGCACAGATACGCAGTATTTT.

The chain combines TRBV9 with TRBJ2-1; D perhaps matches TRBD1 (5 bases). The CDR3 extends over 11 amino acids. V lost 5 bases and J 6 bases, leaving 6 bases between the germline ends. CDR1 is SGDLS, CDR2 YYNGEE, per germline. DNA of the CDR3: TGTGCCAGCAGTGGGGCCAATGAGCAGTTCTTC. Residues: CASSGANEQFF.

This clone was picked up a small number of times. This chain joins TRBV10-3 and TRBJ2-1; no clear D. Germline CDR1 reads ENHRY; CDR2 reads SYGVKD. CDR3 length equals 14 residues. The V end lost 0 bases, the J end lost 7 bases, and 10 bases lay between the germline ends. Written as DNA, the CDR3 is TGTGCCATCAGTGAGTCGAGAGGTCTGAATGAGCAGTTCTTC. Amino acid sequence: CAISESRGLNEQFF.

This rearrangement joins TRBV5-6 to TRBJ2-3; 8 nucleotides align to TRBD2. Losses at the gene ends were 1 base for V and 0 bases for J; bases not matched to a gene: 7. Germline V CDR1 and CDR2: SGHDT, YYEEEE. The CDR3 sequence is 17 residues long. CDR3 bases: TGTGCCAGCAGCTTGCTGTCTAGCGGGCGGAGCACAGATACGCAGTATTTT. It codes for CASSLLSSGRSTDTQYF.

The CDR3 coding sequence is TGTGCCAGCAGCAAAGCGACAGGGGGCACAGATACGCAGTATTTT. Its protein product is CASSKATGGTDTQYF. V and J are TRBV21-1 and TRBJ2-3; the DNA was not compared with TRBD1, the D call given in the table. TRBV21-1 is deemed a pseudogene. This CDR3 is 15 amino acids long.

This clone was counted once. The V call is TRBV20-1, the J call TRBJ2-2; D is possibly TRBD2 (6 bases). The germline gives CDR1 DFQATT, CDR2 SNEGSKA (reference sequence). The CDR3 has 14 residues. The V end lost 3 bases, the J end lost 5 bases, and 13 bases lay between the germline ends. The CDR3 protein is CSASSEGPTGELFF. Here the CDR3 DNA reads TGCAGTGCTAGTTCGGAGGGCCCAACCGGGGAGCTGTTTTTT.

This clone was counted once. The rearrangement links TRBV27 to TRBJ2-1; 8 bases align to TRBD1. After removal of 6 bases from V and 2 bases from J, the junction contained 3 bases not matched to a gene. Germline V gene lookup returns CDR1 MNHEY and CDR2 SMNVEV (reference sequence). CDR3 length: 14 amino acids. CDR3 residues: CASRRTGTYNEQFF. For the CDR3, the DNA is TGTGCCAGCAGACGGACAGGGACCTACAATGAGCAGTTCTTC.

The rearrangement links TRBV2 to TRBJ1-5; a possible D gene is TRBD1 (5 bases). CDR1 and CDR2 from the germline V gene are SNHLY and FYNNEI. The CDR3 consists of 16 residues. The ends were cut back, 4 bases at V and 4 bases at J, with 17 bases in the middle. Here the CDR3 reads CASSAREGRLNQPQHF. CDR3 coding DNA: TGTGCCAGCAGTGCCCGGGAGGGGAGGCTGAATCAGCCCCAGCATTTT.

CDR3 nucleotides: TGTGCCAGCAATTTCGGTACAGACAATGAGCAGTTCTTC. This translates into CASNFGTDNEQFF. The chain is built from TRBV28 and TRBJ2-1; D gene ambiguous. The V end lost 7 bases, the J end lost 5 bases, and 12 bases lay between the germline ends. CDR1 and CDR2 (germline): MDHEN, SYDVKM. The CDR3 contains 13 residues.

The genes are TRBV7-2 and TRBJ2-7; a weak D match, TRBD1 (5 bases). Trimming took 2 bases from V and 3 from J, leaving 11 bases between them. The CDR3 sequence is 14 residues long. Germline V CDR1 and CDR2: SGHTA, FQGNSA. For the CDR3, the DNA is TGTGCCAGCAGCTTAAGGCAGGGCAACTACGAGCAGTACTTC. Encoded protein: CASSLRQGNYEQYF. The full variable domain, with the rest looked up from reference TRBV7-2 and TRBJ2-7, is GAGVSQSPSNKVTEKGKDVELRCDPISGHTALYWYRQSLGQGLEFLIYFQGNSAPDKSGLPSDRFSAERTGGSVSTLTIQRTQQEDSAVYLCASSLRQGNYEQYFGPGTRLTVT.